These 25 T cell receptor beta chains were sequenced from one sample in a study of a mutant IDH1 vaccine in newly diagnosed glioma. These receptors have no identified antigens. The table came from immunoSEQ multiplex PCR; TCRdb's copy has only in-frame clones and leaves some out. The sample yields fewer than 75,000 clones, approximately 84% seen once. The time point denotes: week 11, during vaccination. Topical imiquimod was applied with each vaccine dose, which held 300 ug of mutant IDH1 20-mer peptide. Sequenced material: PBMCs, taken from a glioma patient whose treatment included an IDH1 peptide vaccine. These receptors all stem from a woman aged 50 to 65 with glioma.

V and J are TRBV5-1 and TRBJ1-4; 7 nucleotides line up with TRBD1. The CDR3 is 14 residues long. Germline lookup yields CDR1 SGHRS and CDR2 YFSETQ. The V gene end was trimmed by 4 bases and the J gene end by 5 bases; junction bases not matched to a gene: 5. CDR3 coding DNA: TGCGCCAGCAGCCACGGGACAGAAAATGAAAAACTGTTTTTT. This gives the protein CASSHGTENEKLFF.

CDR3 loop: CASTPFGSSWTGNTIYF. CDR3 nucleotide sequence: TGTGCCAGTACTCCCTTTGGGTCCTCCTGGACTGGAAACACCATATATTTT. This chain joins TRBV19 and TRBJ1-3, with D unclear. Trimming left V 7 bases short and J 2 bases short, with 21 bases between. The CDR3 totals 17 residues. In germline, CDR1 is LNHDA, CDR2 SQIVND (reference sequence).

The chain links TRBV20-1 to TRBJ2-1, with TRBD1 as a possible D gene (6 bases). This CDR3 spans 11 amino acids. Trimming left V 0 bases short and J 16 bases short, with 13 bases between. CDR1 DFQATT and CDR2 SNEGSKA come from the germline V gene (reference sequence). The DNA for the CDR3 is TGCAGTGCTAGAGATCTACTGGACAGTTTCTTC. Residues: CSARDLLDSFF.

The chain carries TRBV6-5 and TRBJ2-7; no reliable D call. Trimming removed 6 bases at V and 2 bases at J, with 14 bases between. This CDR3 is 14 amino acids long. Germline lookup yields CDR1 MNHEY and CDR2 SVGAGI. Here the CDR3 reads CASRRINGPYEQYF. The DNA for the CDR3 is TGTGCCAGCAGACGGATAAACGGACCCTACGAGCAGTACTTC.

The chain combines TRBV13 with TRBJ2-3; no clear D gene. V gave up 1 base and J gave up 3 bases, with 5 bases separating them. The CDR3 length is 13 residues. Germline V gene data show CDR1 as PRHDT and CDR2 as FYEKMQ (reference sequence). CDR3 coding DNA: TGTGCCAGCAGCTTAGTAGGGACAGATACGCAGTATTTT. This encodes CASSLVGTDTQYF. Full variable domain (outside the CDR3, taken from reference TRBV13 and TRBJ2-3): AAGVIQSPRHLIKEKRETATLKCYPIPRHDTVYWYQQGPGQDPQFLISFYEKMQSDKGSIPDRFSAQQFSDYHSELNMSSLELGDSALYFCASSLVGTDTQYFGPGTRLTVL.

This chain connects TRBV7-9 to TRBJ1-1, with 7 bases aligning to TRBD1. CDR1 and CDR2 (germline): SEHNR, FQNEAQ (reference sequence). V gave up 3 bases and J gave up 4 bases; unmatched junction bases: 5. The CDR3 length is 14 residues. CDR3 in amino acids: CASSFEGAGTEAFF. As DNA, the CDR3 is TGTGCCAGCAGCTTCGAGGGGGCCGGCACTGAAGCTTTCTTT.

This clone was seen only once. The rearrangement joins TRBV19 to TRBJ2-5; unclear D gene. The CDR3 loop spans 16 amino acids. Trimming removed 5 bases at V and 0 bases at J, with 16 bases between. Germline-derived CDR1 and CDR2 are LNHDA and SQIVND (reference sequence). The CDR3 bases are TGTGCCAGTAGTTCGCGTGGCGCCGGGTACCAAGAGACCCAGTACTTC. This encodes CASSSRGAGYQETQYF.

The chain's CDR3 is CASSLAGGPLSGNTIYF. The CDR3 DNA follows: TGTGCCAGCAGCTTAGCAGGGGGACCACTCTCTGGAAACACCATATATTTT. The V and J genes are TRBV7-9 and TRBJ1-3; D possibly corresponds to TRBD1 (6 bases). Germline CDR1 and CDR2: SEHNR and FQNEAQ (reference sequence). V was cut by 0 bases and J by 0 bases, with 12 bases left in between. This CDR3 has 17 residues.

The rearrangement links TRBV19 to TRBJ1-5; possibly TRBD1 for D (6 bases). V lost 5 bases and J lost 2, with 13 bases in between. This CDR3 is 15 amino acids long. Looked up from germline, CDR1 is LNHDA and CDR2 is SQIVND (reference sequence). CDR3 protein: CASSPQGQRNQPQHF. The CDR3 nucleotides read TGTGCCAGTAGTCCTCAAGGACAGCGCAATCAGCCCCAGCATTTT.

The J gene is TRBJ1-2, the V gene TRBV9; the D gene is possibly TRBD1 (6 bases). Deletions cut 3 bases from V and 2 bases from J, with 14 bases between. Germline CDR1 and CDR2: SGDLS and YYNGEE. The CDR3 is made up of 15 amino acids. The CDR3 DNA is TGTGCCAGCAGCGAGTGGGGGCAGGGAAACTATGGCTACACCTTC. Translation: CASSEWGQGNYGYTF. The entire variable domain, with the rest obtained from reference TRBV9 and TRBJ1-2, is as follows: DSGVTQTPKHLITATGQRVTLRCSPRSGDLSVYWYQQSLDQGLQFLIQYYNGEERAKGNILERFSAQQFPDLHSELNLSSLELGDSALYFCASSEWGQGNYGYTFGSGTRLTVV.

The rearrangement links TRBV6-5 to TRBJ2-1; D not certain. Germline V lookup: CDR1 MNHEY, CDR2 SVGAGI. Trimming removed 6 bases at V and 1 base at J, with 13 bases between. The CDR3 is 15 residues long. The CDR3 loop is CASSRRPTSYNEQFF. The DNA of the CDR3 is TGTGCCAGCAGCCGACGACCGACATCCTACAATGAGCAGTTCTTC.

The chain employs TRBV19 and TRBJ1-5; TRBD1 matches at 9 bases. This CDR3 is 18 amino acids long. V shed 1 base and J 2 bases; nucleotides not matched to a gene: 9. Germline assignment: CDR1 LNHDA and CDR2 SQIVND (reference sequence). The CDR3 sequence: CASSIVKGGDRGNQPQHF. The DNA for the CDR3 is TGTGCCAGTAGTATAGTTAAGGGTGGGGACAGGGGCAATCAGCCCCAGCATTTT.

The CDR3 loop is CASSLAGGGRNEQFF. DNA for the CDR3: TGTGCCAGCAGCTTAGCAGGCGGGGGTCGCAATGAGCAGTTCTTC. V usage is TRBV7-2 and J usage is TRBJ2-1, with TRBD2 matching 7 bases. The CDR3 length is 15 residues. Germline CDR1 and CDR2: SGHTA and FQGNSA. Germline trimming cut 0 bases from V and 6 bases from J; bases unmatched to any gene: 5. Full variable domain (outside the CDR3, taken from reference TRBV7-2 and TRBJ2-1): GAGVSQSPSNKVTEKGKDVELRCDPISGHTALYWYRQSLGQGLEFLIYFQGNSAPDKSGLPSDRFSAERTGGSVSTLTIQRTQQEDSAVYLCASSLAGGGRNEQFFGPGTRLTVL.

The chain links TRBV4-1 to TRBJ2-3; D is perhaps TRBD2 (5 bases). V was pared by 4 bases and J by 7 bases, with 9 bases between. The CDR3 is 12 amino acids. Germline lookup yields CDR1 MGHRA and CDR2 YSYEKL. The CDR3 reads CASSLTDYTQYF. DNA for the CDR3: TGCGCCAGCAGCCTAACGGACTATACGCAGTATTTT.

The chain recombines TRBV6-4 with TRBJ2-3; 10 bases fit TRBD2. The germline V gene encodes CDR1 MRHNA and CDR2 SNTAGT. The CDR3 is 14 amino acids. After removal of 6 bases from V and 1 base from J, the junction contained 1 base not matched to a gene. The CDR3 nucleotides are TGTGCCAGCAGCCTAGCGGGGGGCACAGATACGCAGTATTTT. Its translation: CASSLAGGTDTQYF.

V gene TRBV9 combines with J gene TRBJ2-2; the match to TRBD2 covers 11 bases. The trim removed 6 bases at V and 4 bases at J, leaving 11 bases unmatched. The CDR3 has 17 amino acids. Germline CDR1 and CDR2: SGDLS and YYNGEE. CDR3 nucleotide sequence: TGTGCCAGCACCACGACTAGCGGGGTCGTGGGCACCGGGGAGCTGTTTTTT. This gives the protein CASTTTSGVVGTGELFF.

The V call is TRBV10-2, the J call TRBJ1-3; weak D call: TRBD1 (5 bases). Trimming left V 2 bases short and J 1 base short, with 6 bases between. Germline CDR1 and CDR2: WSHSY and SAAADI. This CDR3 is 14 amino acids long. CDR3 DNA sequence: TGCGCCAGCAGTGAGGGGGGATCTGGAAACACCATATATTTT. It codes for CASSEGGSGNTIYF.

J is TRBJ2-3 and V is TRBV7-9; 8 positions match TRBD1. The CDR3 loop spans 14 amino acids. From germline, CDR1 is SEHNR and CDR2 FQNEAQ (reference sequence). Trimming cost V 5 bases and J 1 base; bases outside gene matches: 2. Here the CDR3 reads CASSPGQGTDTQYF. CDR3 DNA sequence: TGTGCCAGCAGCCCGGGACAGGGCACAGATACGCAGTATTTT.

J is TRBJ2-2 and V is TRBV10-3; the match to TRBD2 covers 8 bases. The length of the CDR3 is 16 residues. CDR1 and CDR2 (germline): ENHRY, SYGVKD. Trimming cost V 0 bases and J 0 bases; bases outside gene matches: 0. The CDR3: CAISESGLANTGELFF. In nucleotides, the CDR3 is TGTGCCATCAGTGAGTCGGGACTAGCGAACACCGGGGAGCTGTTTTTT.

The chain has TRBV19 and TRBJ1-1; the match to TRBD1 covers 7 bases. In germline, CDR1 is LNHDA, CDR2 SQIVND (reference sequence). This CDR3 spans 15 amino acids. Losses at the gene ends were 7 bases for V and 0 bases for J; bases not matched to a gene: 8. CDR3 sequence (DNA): TGTGCCAGTATCCCCTCGGGACAGTTGAACACTGAAGCTTTCTTT. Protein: CASIPSGQLNTEAFF.

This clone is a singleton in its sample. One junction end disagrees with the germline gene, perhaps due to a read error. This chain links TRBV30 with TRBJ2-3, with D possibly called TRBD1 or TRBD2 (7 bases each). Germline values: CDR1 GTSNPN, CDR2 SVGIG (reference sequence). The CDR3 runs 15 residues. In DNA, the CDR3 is TGTGCCGGGAGCAGGGGGGGGTATCGCCCAGATACGCAGTATTTT. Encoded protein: CAGSRGGYRPDTQYF.

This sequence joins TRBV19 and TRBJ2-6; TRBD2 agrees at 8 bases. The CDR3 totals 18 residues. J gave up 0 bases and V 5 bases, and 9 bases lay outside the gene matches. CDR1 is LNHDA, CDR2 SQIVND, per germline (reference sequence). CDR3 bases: TGTGCCAGTAGTCCGAGCGCGGGGGGCCCCTCTGGGGCCAACGTCCTGACTTTC. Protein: CASSPSAGGPSGANVLTF.

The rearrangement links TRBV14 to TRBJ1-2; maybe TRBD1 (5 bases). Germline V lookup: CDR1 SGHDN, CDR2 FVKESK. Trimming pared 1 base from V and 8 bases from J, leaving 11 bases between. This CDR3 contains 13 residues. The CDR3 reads CASSQVGGEGYTF. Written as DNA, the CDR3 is TGTGCCAGCAGCCAAGTTGGAGGGGAGGGCTACACCTTC.

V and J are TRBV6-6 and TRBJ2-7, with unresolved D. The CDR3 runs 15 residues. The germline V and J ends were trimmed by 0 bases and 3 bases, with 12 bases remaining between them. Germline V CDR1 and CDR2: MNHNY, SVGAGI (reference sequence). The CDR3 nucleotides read TGTGCCAGCAGTTACTCTTTCAGAGAACTCTACGAGCAGTACTTC. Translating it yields CASSYSFRELYEQYF.

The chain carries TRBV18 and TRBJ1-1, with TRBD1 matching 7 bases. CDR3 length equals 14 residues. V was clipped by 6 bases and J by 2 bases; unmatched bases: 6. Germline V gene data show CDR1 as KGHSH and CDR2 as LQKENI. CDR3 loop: CASSPGTDNTEAFF. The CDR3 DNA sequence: TGTGCCAGCTCTCCCGGGACAGATAACACTGAAGCTTTCTTT.